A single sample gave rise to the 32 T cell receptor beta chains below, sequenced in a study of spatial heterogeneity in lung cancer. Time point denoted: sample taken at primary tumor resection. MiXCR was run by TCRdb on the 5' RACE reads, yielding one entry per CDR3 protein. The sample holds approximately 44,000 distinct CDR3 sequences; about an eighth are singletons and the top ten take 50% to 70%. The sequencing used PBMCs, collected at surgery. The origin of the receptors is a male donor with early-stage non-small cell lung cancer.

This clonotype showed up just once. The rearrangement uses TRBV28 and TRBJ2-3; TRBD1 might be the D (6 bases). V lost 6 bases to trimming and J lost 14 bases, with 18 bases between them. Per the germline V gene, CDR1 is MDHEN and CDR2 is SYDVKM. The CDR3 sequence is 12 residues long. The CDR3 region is CASRDGTQRWYF. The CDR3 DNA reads TGTGCCAGCAGGGACGGGACACAACGGTGGTATTTT.

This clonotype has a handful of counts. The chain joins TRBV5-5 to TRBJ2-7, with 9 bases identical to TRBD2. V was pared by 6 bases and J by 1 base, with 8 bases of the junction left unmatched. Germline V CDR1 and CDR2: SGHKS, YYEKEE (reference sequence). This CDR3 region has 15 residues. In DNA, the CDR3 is TGTGCCAGCACCCCCCGACTAGCGGCTTCCTACGAGCAGTACTTC. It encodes CASTPRLAASYEQYF.

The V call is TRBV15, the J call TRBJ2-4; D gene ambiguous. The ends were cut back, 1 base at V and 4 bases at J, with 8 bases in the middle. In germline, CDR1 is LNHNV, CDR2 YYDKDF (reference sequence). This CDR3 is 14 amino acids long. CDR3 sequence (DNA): TGTGCCACCAGCAGAGCTGTGATTAAAAACATTCAGTACTTC. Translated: CATSRAVIKNIQYF.

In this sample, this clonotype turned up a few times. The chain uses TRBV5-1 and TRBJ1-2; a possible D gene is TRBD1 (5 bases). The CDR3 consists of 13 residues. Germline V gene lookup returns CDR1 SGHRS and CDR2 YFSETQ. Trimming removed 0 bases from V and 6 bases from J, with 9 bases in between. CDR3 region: CASSLEGLDGYTF. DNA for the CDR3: TGCGCCAGCAGCTTGGAGGGGTTAGATGGCTACACCTTC.

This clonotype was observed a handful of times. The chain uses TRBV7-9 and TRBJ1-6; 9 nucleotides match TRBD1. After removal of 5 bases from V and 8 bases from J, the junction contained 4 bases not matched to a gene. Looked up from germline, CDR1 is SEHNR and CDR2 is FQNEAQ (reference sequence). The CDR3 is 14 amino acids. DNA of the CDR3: TGTGCCAGCAGCCTACAGGGGGCCGATTCACCCCTCCACTTT. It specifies CASSLQGADSPLHF.

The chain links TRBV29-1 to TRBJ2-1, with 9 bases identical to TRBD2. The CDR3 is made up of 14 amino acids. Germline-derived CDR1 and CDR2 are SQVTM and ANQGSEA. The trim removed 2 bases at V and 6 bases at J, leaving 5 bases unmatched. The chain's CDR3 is CSVELAGLPNEQFF. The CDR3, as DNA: TGCAGCGTTGAACTAGCGGGGCTACCCAATGAGCAGTTCTTC.

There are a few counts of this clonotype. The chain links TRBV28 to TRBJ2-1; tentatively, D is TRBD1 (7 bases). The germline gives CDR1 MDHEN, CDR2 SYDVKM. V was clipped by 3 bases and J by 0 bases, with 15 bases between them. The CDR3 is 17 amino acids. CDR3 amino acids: CASSFGGTASSYNEQFF. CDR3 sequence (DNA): TGTGCCAGCAGTTTCGGAGGGACAGCGAGCTCCTACAATGAGCAGTTCTTC.

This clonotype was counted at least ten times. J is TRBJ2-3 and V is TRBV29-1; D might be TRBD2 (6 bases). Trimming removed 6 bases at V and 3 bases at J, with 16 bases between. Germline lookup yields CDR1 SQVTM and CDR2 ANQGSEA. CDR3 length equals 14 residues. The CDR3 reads CSVEEGVRTDTQYF. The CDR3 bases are TGCAGCGTGGAGGAGGGAGTGCGGACAGATACGCAGTATTTT.

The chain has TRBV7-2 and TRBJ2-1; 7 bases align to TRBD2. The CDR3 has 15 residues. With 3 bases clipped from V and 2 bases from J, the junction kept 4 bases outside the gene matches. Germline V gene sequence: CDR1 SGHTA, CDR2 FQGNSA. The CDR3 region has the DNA TGTGCCAGCAGCTTGGGGAGGGGAACCTACAATGAGCAGTTCTTC. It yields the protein CASSLGRGTYNEQFF.

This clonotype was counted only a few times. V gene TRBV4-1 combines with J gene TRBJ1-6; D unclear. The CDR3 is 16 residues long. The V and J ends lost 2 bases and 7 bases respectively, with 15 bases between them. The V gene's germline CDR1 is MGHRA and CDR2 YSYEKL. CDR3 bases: TGCGCCAGCAGCCAATCTCAAGGGCGCGACAATTCACCCCTCCACTTT. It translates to CASSQSQGRDNSPLHF.

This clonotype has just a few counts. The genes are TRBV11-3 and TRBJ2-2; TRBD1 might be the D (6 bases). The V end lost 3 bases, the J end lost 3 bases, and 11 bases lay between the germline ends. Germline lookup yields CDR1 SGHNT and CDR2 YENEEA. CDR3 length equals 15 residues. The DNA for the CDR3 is TGTGCCAGCAGCTTGAGATCAGGGGACACCGGGGAGCTGTTTTTT. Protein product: CASSLRSGDTGELFF.

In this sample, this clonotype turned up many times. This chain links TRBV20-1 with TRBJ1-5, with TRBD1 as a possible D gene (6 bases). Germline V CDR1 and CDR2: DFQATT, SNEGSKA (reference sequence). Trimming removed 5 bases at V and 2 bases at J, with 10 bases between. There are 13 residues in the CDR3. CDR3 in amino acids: CSAHRARNQPQHF. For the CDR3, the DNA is TGCAGTGCTCACAGGGCCCGCAATCAGCCCCAGCATTTT.

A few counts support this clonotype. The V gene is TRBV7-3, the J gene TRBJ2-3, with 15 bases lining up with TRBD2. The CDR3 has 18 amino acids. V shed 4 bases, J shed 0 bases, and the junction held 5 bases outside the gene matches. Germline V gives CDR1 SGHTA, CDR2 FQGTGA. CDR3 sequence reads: CASSSGLAGGRSTDTQYF. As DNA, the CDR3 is TGTGCCAGCAGCTCGGGACTAGCGGGAGGACGGAGCACAGATACGCAGTATTTT.

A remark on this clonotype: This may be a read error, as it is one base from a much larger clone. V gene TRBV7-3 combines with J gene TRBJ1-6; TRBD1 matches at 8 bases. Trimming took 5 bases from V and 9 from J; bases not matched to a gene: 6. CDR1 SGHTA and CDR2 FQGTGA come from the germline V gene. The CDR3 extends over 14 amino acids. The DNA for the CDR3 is TGTGCCAGCAGCCGGACAGGGCGGATTTCACCCCTCCACTTT. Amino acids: CASSRTGRISPLHF. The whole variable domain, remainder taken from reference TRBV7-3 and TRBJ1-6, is GAGVSQTPSNKVTEKGKYVELRCDPISGHTALYWYRQSLGQGPEFLIYFQGTGAADDSGLPNDRFFAVRPEGSVSTLKIQRTERGDSAVYLCASSRTGRISPLHFGNGTRLTVT.

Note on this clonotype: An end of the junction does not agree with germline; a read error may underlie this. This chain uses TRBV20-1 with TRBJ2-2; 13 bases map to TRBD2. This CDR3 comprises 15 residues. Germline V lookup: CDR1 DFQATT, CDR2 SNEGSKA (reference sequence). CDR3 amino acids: CSARTSGRLSGELVF. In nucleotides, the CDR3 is TGCAGTGCCCGGACTAGCGGGAGACTCAGCGGGGAGCTGGTTTTT.

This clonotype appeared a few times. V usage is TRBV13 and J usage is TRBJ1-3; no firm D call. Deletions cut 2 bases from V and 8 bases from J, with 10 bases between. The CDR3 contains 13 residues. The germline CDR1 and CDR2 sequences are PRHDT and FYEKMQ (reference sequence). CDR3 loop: CASSLRVADTIYF. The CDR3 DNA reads TGTGCCAGCAGCTTAAGGGTGGCAGACACCATATATTTT.

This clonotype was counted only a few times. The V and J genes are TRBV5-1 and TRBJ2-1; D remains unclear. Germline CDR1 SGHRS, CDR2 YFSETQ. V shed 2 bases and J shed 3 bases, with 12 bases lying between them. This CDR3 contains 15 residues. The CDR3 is CASSFERVRYNEQFF. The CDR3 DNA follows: TGCGCCAGCAGCTTCGAACGGGTCCGCTACAATGAGCAGTTCTTC.

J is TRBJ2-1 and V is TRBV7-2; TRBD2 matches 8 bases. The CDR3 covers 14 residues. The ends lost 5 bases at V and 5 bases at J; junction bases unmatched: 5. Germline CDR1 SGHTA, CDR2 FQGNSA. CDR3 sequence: CASSLGLAHNEQFF. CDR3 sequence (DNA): TGTGCCAGCAGCCTCGGACTAGCCCACAATGAGCAGTTCTTC.

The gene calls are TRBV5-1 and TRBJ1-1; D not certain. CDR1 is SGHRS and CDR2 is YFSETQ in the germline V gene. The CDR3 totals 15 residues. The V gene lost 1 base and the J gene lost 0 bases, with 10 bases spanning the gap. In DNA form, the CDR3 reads TGCGCCAGCAGCTTGTTACCACGGATGAACACTGAAGCTTTCTTT. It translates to CASSLLPRMNTEAFF. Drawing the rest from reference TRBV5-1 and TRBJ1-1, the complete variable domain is KAGVTQTPRYLIKTRGQQVTLSCSPISGHRSVSWYQQTPGQGLQFLFEYFSETQRNKGNFPGRFSGRQFSNSRSEMNVSTLELGDSALYLCASSLLPRMNTEAFFGQGTRLTVV.

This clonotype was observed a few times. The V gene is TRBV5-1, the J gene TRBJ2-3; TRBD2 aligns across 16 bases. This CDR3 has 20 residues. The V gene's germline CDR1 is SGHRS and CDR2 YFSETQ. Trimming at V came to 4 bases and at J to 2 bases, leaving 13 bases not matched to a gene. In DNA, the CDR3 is TGCGCCAGCAGCGTGGCACCCGGGACTAGCGGGAGGGCCGCCACAGATACGCAGTATTTT. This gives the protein CASSVAPGTSGRAATDTQYF. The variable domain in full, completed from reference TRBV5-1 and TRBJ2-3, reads KAGVTQTPRYLIKTRGQQVTLSCSPISGHRSVSWYQQTPGQGLQFLFEYFSETQRNKGNFPGRFSGRQFSNSRSEMNVSTLELGDSALYLCASSVAPGTSGRAATDTQYFGPGTRLTVL.

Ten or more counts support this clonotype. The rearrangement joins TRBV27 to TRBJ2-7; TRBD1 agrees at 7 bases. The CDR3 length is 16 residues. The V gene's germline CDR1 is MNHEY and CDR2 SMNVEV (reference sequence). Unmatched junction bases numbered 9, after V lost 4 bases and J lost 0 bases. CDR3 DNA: TGTGCCAGCAGTTCCTACCCCAGGGGGAGCTCCTACGAGCAGTACTTC. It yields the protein CASSSYPRGSSYEQYF.

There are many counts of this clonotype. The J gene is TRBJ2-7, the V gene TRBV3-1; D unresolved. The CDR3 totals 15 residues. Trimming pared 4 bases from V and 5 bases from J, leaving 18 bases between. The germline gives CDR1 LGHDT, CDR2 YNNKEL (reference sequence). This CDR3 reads CASSLPWRLRDEQYF. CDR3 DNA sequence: TGTGCCAGCAGCCTACCCTGGCGGCTTAGGGACGAGCAGTACTTC.

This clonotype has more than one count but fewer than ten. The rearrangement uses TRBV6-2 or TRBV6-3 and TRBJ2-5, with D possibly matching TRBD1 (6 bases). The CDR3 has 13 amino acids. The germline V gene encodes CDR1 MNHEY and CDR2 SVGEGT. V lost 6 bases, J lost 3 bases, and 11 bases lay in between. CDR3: CASREPGEETQYF. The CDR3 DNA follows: TGTGCCAGCAGGGAACCAGGGGAAGAGACCCAGTACTTC.

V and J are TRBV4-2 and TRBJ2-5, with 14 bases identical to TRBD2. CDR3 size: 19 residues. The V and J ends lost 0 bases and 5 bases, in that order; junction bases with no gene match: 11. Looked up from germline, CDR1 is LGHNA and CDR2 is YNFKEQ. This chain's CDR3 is CASSQDRRTSGGLPETQYF. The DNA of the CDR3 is TGTGCCAGCAGCCAAGATAGACGGACTAGCGGGGGGCTTCCGGAGACCCAGTACTTC.

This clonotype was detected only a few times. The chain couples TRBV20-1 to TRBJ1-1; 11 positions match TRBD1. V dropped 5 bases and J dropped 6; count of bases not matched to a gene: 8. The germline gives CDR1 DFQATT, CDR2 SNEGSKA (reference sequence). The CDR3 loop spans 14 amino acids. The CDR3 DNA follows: TGCAGTGCTGACCGGGACAGGGGGGGAGCTGAAGCTTTCTTT. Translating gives CSADRDRGGAEAFF.

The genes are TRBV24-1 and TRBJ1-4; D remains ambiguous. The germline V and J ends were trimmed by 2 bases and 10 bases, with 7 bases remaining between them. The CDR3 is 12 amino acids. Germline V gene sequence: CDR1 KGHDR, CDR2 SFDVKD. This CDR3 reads CATSDSLGKLFF. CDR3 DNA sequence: TGTGCCACCAGTGATTCGCTTGGAAAACTGTTTTTT.

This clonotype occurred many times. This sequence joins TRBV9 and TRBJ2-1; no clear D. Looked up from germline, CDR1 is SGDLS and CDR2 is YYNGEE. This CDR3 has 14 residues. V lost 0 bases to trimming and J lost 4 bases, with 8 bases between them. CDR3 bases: TGTGCCAGCAGCGTAGCTTGGCAGTACAATGAGCAGTTCTTC. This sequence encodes CASSVAWQYNEQFF.

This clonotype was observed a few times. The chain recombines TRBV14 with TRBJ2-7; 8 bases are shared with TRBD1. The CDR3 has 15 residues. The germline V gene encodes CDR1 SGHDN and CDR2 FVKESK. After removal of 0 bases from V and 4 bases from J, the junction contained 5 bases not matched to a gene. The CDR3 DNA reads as TGTGCCAGCAGCCAAGATCTGGACAGGGTATACGAGCAGTACTTC. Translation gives CASSQDLDRVYEQYF.

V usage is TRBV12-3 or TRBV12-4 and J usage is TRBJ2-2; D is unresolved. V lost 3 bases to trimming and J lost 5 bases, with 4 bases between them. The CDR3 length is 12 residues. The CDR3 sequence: CASSFETGELFF. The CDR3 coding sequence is TGTGCCAGCAGTTTCGAAACCGGGGAGCTGTTTTTT.

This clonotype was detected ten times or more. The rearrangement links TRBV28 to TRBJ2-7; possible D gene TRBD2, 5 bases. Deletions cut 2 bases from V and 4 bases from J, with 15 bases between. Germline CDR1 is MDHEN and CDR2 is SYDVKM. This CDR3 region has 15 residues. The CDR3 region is CASSLSGSPYYEQYF. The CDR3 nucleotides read TGTGCCAGCAGTTTAAGCGGCAGCCCTTATTACGAGCAGTACTTC.

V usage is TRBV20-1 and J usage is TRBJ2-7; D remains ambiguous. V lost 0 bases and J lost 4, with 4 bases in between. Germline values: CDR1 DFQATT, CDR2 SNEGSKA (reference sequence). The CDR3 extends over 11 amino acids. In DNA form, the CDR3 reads TGCAGTGCTAGAGATCTGTACGAGCAGTACTTC. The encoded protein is CSARDLYEQYF.

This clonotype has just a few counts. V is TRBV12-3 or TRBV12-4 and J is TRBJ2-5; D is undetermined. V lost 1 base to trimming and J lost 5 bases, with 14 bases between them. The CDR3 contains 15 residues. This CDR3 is CASSLDWQSVETQYF. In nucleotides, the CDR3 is TGTGCCAGCAGTTTAGATTGGCAGTCCGTGGAGACCCAGTACTTC.